These T cell receptor beta chains were read from a single sample in a study of post-analysis software for immune sequencing data. TCRdb analysed the PCR reads with MiXCR anew, one entry per CDR3 protein. The sample lists roughly 540,000 distinct CDR3 sequences; around a third were seen once. Sample: blood. All receptors derive from a girl under 18 with multiple sclerosis. Both conserved end residues are part of each CDR3. Fields, in order: V gene, J gene, clone size, D gene, CDR3 protein, CDR3 DNA. A D gene is named only where the DNA matches it firmly. Size values are once, few and many counts, or a class for expanded clones, and some rows have none.

TRBV20-1	TRBJ1-2	few	TRBD1	CSAEPGQTMYGYTF	TGCAGTGCTGAACCGGGACAGACGATGTATGGCTACACCTTC
TRBV10-2	TRBJ2-7	NA	TRBD2	CASSESRLAGLSYEQYF	TGCGCCAGCAGTGAGTCGAGACTAGCGGGGCTCTCCTACGAGCAGTACTTC
TRBV29-1	TRBJ2-3	many	TRBD1	CSGDTGENTDTQYF	TGCAGCGGTGATACAGGGGAAAACACAGATACGCAGTATTTT
TRBV14	TRBJ2-1	NA	NA	CASSQEGLALDYNEQFF	TGTGCCAGCAGCCAAGAAGGGCTAGCGCTCGACTACAATGAGCAGTTCTTC
TRBV5-5	TRBJ2-1	few	NA	CASELNPGLYNEQFF	TGTGCCAGCGAGTTAAATCCCGGATTATACAATGAGCAGTTCTTC
TRBV20-1	TRBJ2-3	NA	NA	CSAPDVGGSSTDTQYF	TGCAGTGCCCCCGATGTAGGGGGGTCTAGCACAGATACGCAGTATTTT
TRBV6-1	TRBJ1-2	NA	NA	CASTGATDFNYGYTF	TGTGCCAGCACTGGGGCGACAGACTTTAACTATGGCTACACCTTC
TRBV25-1	TRBJ1-2	NA	NA	CASSESQTGTAYGYTF	TGTGCCAGCAGTGAATCCCAGACCGGGACGGCCTATGGCTACACCTTC
TRBV7-9	TRBJ2-1	few	TRBD2	CASSSTSGGVYYNEQFF	TGTGCCAGCAGCTCTACTAGCGGGGGTGTATATTACAATGAGCAGTTCTTC
TRBV6-7	TRBJ2-5	NA	NA	CASSYEGQQETQYF	TGTGCCAGCAGTTACGAGGGACAACAAGAGACCCAGTACTTC
TRBV7-8	TRBJ2-4	many	TRBD2	CASSTGLAGGLAKNIQYF	TGTGCCAGCAGCACCGGACTAGCGGGGGGCCTAGCCAAAAACATTCAGTACTTC
TRBV10-3	TRBJ2-7	few	TRBD1	CATPTGVKPRDEQYF	TGTGCCACACCGACAGGGGTCAAACCAAGGGACGAGCAGTACTTC
TRBV10-3	TRBJ2-1	few	TRBD2	CAISATSVTYNEQFF	TGTGCCATCAGTGCAACTAGCGTAACCTACAATGAGCAGTTCTTC
TRBV6-6	TRBJ2-7	once	NA	CASGTGGEYEQYF	TGTGCCAGCGGTACAGGAGGGGAGTACGAGCAGTACTTC
TRBV10-3	TRBJ2-6	NA	NA	CAISERHSGANVLTF	TGTGCCATCAGTGAGAGGCACTCTGGGGCCAACGTCCTGACTTTC
TRBV29-1	TRBJ1-2	few	NA	CSVKSSGDYGYTF	TGCAGCGTTAAGAGCTCCGGGGACTATGGCTACACCTTC
TRBV28	TRBJ2-5	NA	NA	CASSLQAVQETQYF	TGTGCCAGCAGTTTACAGGCAGTCCAAGAGACCCAGTACTTC
TRBV7-9	TRBJ2-1	NA	NA	CASAEEVYQETQFF	TGTGCCAGCGCGGAAGAGGTGTACCAAGAGACCCAGTTCTTC
TRBV7-2	TRBJ2-5	NA	NA	CASSLGGPSQETQYF	TGTGCCAGCAGCTTAGGTGGGCCAAGTCAAGAGACCCAGTACTTC
TRBV5-1	TRBJ1-1	NA	TRBD1	CASSQGQAIGTEAFF	TGCGCCAGCAGCCAAGGACAGGCCATCGGCACTGAAGCTTTCTTT
TRBV14	TRBJ1-1	few	NA	CASSQDQNTEAFF	TGTGCCAGCAGCCAAGACCAGAACACTGAAGCTTTCTTT
TRBV7-2	TRBJ2-3	NA	TRBD1	CASSFPGQGLYF	TGTGCCAGCAGCTTTCCGGGACAGGGTTTGTATTTT
TRBV5-1	TRBJ2-1	few	NA	CASSRPSRVRRQFF	TGCGCCAGCAGCCGGCCTTCCAGGGTCCGTAGGCAGTTCTTC
TRBV5-5	TRBJ2-1	few	TRBD2	CASSQGSGGTDNEQFF	TGTGCCAGCAGCCAAGGAAGCGGGGGGACCGACAATGAGCAGTTCTTC
TRBV24-1	TRBJ1-5	NA	NA	CATLNQPQHF	TGTGCCACCTTAAATCAGCCCCAGCATTTT
TRBV20-1	TRBJ2-3	NA	NA	CSLYGDPSMNTQYF	TGCAGTCTTTATGGGGACCCAAGCATGAATACGCAGTATTTT
TRBV3-1	TRBJ2-5	once	NA	CASSQWTAKEGETQYF	TGTGCCAGCAGCCAATGGACAGCCAAGGAAGGGGAGACCCAGTACTTC